This T cell receptor (beta chain) was identified in a study of OX40 agonist ivuxolimab in advanced cancers. At the level of the study: Under the entry rules, prior anti-PD-1, anti-PD-L1 or anti-CTLA-4 therapy was allowed, and less than 50% had some.

Regarding the study as a whole: Normalized T-cell clonal expansion was also low in some nonresponders. In the 0.1 to 3.0 mg/kg range, CD4+ and CD8+ blood T cells had expanded clonally by week 6.

Remarks on this clone: Its antigen is unidentified.

The CDR3 totals 13 residues. CDR1 is ENHRY, CDR2 SYGVKD, per germline. With 6 bases removed from V and 5 bases from J, the gap between germline ends came to 13 bases. Measured with immunoSEQ multiplex PCR; TCRdb has only the in-frame clones, and not every one. The sample lists fewer than 80,000 clones, approximately 83% occurring once. Sequencing used CD4+ or CD8+ T cells sorted from blood, obtained in a trial of the OX40 agonist ivuxolimab. The TCR originated in an adult with an advanced solid tumor such as melanoma, head and neck, liver or kidney cancer. The V and J genes are TRBV10-3 and TRBJ1-1; tentatively, D is TRBD1 (6 bases). The CDR3 DNA follows: TGTGCCATCAGGAGGGCAGGGGTAACTGAAGCTTTCTTT. It specifies CAIRRAGVTEAFF.